A single sample gave rise to the 19 T cell receptor beta chains below, sequenced in a study of T cell clonotyping in hematopoietic cell transplantation. The method was immunoSEQ multiplex PCR; TCRdb's version includes in-frame clones alone and lacks a portion of them. The table shows nearly 9,500 clones, with nearly 98% occurring only once. Sequencing was performed on peripheral blood mononuclear cells, taken 100 days after allogeneic stem cell transplant. Receptors originate from a male patient aged 60-70 years who had an allogeneic stem cell transplant from a related donor, so the T cells may come from the graft donor. Some clones in this sample may be carry-over from other donors' samples.

The chain couples TRBV7-2 to TRBJ2-7, with TRBD1 matching over 7 bases. V lost 5 bases to trimming and J lost 2 bases; unmatched junction nucleotides: 3. The CDR3 consists of 13 residues. Germline V lookup: CDR1 SGHTA, CDR2 FQGNSA. CDR3 nucleotides: TGTGCCAGCAGCGGGACAGACCCCTACGAGCAGTACTTC. The encoded protein is CASSGTDPYEQYF.

The rearrangement joins TRBV7-9 to TRBJ1-2; D possibly corresponds to TRBD1 (5 bases). Germline values: CDR1 SEHNR, CDR2 FQNEAQ (reference sequence). Trimming left V 0 bases short and J 6 bases short, with 11 bases between. The CDR3 loop spans 14 amino acids. For the CDR3, the DNA is TGTGCCAGCAGCTTAGCAGACAGTGCCCATGGCTACACCTTC. It yields the protein CASSLADSAHGYTF.

The genes are TRBV2 and TRBJ2-7; 8 bases fit TRBD1. V shed 6 bases, J shed 6 bases, and the junction held 1 base outside the gene matches. The CDR3 has 11 amino acids. Germline V gene lookup returns CDR1 SNHLY and CDR2 FYNNEI. DNA for the CDR3: TGTGCCAGCAGGACAGGGGCCGAGCAGTACTTC. This translates into CASRTGAEQYF.

The chain couples TRBV7-9 to TRBJ1-2, with D uncertain. The CDR3 length is 13 residues. V lost 1 base and J lost 4, with 7 bases in between. CDR1 is SEHNR, CDR2 FQNEAQ, per germline (reference sequence). CDR3 nucleotide sequence: TGTGCCAGCAGCTTAGGGCAGGTCTATGGCTACACCTTC. It is translated as CASSLGQVYGYTF. Drawing the rest from reference TRBV7-9 and TRBJ1-2, the complete variable domain is DTGVSQNPRHKITKRGQNVTFRCDPISEHNRLYWYRQTLGQGPEFLTYFQNEAQLEKSRLLSDRFSAERPKGSFSTLEIQRTEQGDSAMYLCASSLGQVYGYTFGSGTRLTVV.

The chain employs TRBV6-5 and TRBJ2-1; D gene unclear. Trimming took 2 bases from V and 10 from J, leaving 15 bases between them. In germline, CDR1 is MNHEY, CDR2 SVGAGI. The CDR3 has 14 amino acids. Written as DNA, the CDR3 is TGTGCCAGCAGTTACGATTCCGCCGTGGGCGAGCAGTTCTTC. Protein: CASSYDSAVGEQFF.

This clone was seen a single time. The chain uses TRBV4-1 and TRBJ1-6; D gene ambiguous. Germline assignment: CDR1 MGHRA and CDR2 YSYEKL. The CDR3 runs to 17 residues. Trimming cost V 0 bases and J 0 bases, with 9 bases left between them. The CDR3 reads CASSQENRVSYNSPLHF. The CDR3 bases are TGCGCCAGCAGCCAAGAAAACAGAGTCTCCTATAATTCACCCCTCCACTTT.

This chain links TRBV10-3 with TRBJ1-5; D unclear. V lost 2 bases to trimming and J lost 6 bases, with 11 bases between them. This CDR3 comprises 14 residues. Germline V lookup: CDR1 ENHRY, CDR2 SYGVKD. Here the CDR3 reads CAISEPPSPQPQHF. CDR3 in DNA: TGTGCCATCAGTGAGCCCCCTAGCCCTCAGCCCCAGCATTTT.

V is TRBV21-1 and J is TRBJ1-5. TRBV21-1 has pseudogene status. This CDR3 comprises 11 residues. In nucleotides, the CDR3 is TGTGCCAGCAGCGTTTGCCAGCCCCAGCATTTT. Protein sequence: CASSVCQPQHF.

The chain links TRBV2 to TRBJ1-2, with no clear D. The CDR3 is 18 amino acids. The ends were cut back, 7 bases at V and 0 bases at J, with 24 bases in the middle. Germline CDR1 reads SNHLY; CDR2 reads FYNNEI. The DNA for the CDR3 is TGTGCCAGCAACGATAGGTACAGTCAAAAAATTTCTAACTATGGCTACACCTTC. Translating it yields CASNDRYSQKISNYGYTF.

V usage is TRBV7-3 and J usage is TRBJ2-2; TRBD2 agrees at 7 bases. With V trimmed by 5 bases and J by 4 bases, 19 bases remained unmatched. This CDR3 has 19 amino acids. The germline V gene encodes CDR1 SGHTA and CDR2 FQGTGA. The CDR3 DNA reads TGTGCCAGCAGCCGCCCCCCTGAGAGGGGATCGGGGGGCACCGGGGAGCTGTTTTTT. Translated: CASSRPPERGSGGTGELFF.

This clone has a single count. The chain carries TRBV5-1 and TRBJ2-3; 9 positions agree with TRBD1. This CDR3 comprises 18 residues. The germline CDR1 and CDR2 sequences are SGHRS and YFSETQ. V trimming: 0 bases; J trimming: 1 base; junction bases outside the gene matches: 9. This CDR3 reads CASSLVAGQGSGTDTQYF. For the CDR3, the DNA is TGCGCCAGCAGCTTGGTTGCGGGACAGGGAAGCGGCACAGATACGCAGTATTTT. Variable domain in full (rest from reference TRBV5-1 and TRBJ2-3): KAGVTQTPRYLIKTRGQQVTLSCSPISGHRSVSWYQQTPGQGLQFLFEYFSETQRNKGNFPGRFSGRQFSNSRSEMNVSTLELGDSALYLCASSLVAGQGSGTDTQYFGPGTRLTVL.

This sequence joins TRBV29-1 and TRBJ1-5; D gene ambiguous. The CDR3 consists of 12 residues. V dropped 6 bases and J dropped 6 bases, with 12 bases sitting between them. CDR1 and CDR2 from the germline V gene are SQVTM and ANQGSEA. The chain's CDR3 is CSVETPGQPQHF. In DNA, the CDR3 is TGCAGCGTGGAAACCCCGGGTCAGCCCCAGCATTTT.

The chain couples TRBV19 to TRBJ2-7; 9 nucleotides match TRBD1. The V gene end was trimmed by 6 bases and the J gene end by 5 bases; junction bases not matched to a gene: 8. Germline CDR1 is LNHDA and CDR2 is SQIVND (reference sequence). This CDR3 spans 14 amino acids. CDR3 sequence reads: CASSSWTGDNEQYF. The DNA of the CDR3 is TGTGCCAGTAGCTCCTGGACAGGGGACAACGAGCAGTACTTC.

CDR3 nucleotides: TGTGCCAACCGGTTGACAGGGGCTATCTACGAGCAGTACTTC. Encoded protein: CANRLTGAIYEQYF. The chain joins TRBV21-1 to TRBJ2-7; whether TRBD1, the table's D call, matches the DNA was not checked. TRBV21-1 is a listed pseudogene. CDR3 size: 14 residues.

V and J are TRBV7-6 and TRBJ2-7, with TRBD1 identical over 9 bases. Germline V CDR1 and CDR2: SGHVS, FNYEAQ. The CDR3 consists of 14 residues. Germline trimming cut 4 bases from V and 6 bases from J; bases unmatched to any gene: 7. For the CDR3, the DNA is TGTGCCAGCAGCTCCCCGGGACAGGGAGGCGAGCAGTACTTC. Its translation: CASSSPGQGGEQYF.

The chain recombines TRBV4-1 with TRBJ1-2, with D possibly being TRBD1 (6 bases). The CDR3 spans 15 residues. V lost 10 bases to trimming and J lost 1 base, with 19 bases between them. Germline V CDR1 and CDR2: MGHRA, YSYEKL. The CDR3 reads CATQWGAFGNYGYTF. Here the CDR3 DNA reads TGCGCCACCCAATGGGGGGCCTTCGGTAACTATGGCTACACCTTC.

The chain employs TRBV7-8 and TRBJ1-5; 9 positions agree with TRBD1. V shed 6 bases, J shed 3 bases, and the junction held 12 bases outside the gene matches. CDR1 and CDR2 from the germline V gene are SGHVS and FQNEAQ. This CDR3 has 17 amino acids. The CDR3 coding sequence is TGTGCCAGCAGACCCGGGACAGGGACTTTGGCCAATCAGCCCCAGCATTTT. It is translated as CASRPGTGTLANQPQHF.

This clone was seen once. The rearrangement joins TRBV27 to TRBJ1-6; D may be TRBD1 (5 bases). The germline CDR1 and CDR2 sequences are MNHEY and SMNVEV (reference sequence). V was trimmed by 3 bases and J by 7 bases, leaving 10 bases between them. The CDR3 has 14 residues. Here the CDR3 DNA reads TGTGCCAGCAGTTTCCGGGACGTCAATTCACCCCTCCACTTT. This encodes CASSFRDVNSPLHF.

The chain uses TRBV9 and TRBJ2-5; D is undetermined. The V gene's germline CDR1 is SGDLS and CDR2 YYNGEE. Deletions cut 0 bases from V and 5 bases from J, with 11 bases between. This CDR3 is 14 amino acids long. CDR3 in amino acids: CASSVGVSGETQYF. In nucleotides, the CDR3 is TGTGCCAGCAGCGTAGGTGTCAGTGGGGAGACCCAGTACTTC. The full variable domain, with the rest looked up from reference TRBV9 and TRBJ2-5, is DSGVTQTPKHLITATGQRVTLRCSPRSGDLSVYWYQQSLDQGLQFLIQYYNGEERAKGNILERFSAQQFPDLHSELNLSSLELGDSALYFCASSVGVSGETQYFGPGTRLLVL.